This T cell receptor beta chain was identified in a study of T cells in Graves' hyperthyroidism and ophthalmopathy. Study results and caveats: Classification by a 13 V-J model distinguished ophthalmopathy from stable hyperthyroidism. Model-based prediction identified ophthalmopathy a median around seven months prior to its onset.

Using RNA transcripts as the source, TCR beta CDR3 regions were amplified. With the HTBI primer set, the TCR CDR3 went through a first round of RT-PCR. TCRdb reprocessed the multiplex PCR reads with MiXCR, giving one entry per CDR3 protein. Here the sample spans fewer than 550,000 distinct CDR3 sequences, around 22% being singletons. About this clonotype itself: What it recognizes is unknown.

Trimming cost V 5 bases and J 4 bases; bases outside gene matches: 5. CDR1 is MNHEY, CDR2 SVGEGT, per germline. The CDR3 has 15 residues. Each diagnosis drew on symptoms, thyroxine, TRAb, thyroid ultrasound and orbital computed tomography findings. This sample holds PBMCs from under 11 ml fresh peripheral blood. V is TRBV6-2 or TRBV6-3 and J is TRBJ1-5; 10 nucleotides match TRBD1. This sequence originates from a woman under 40 with Graves' ophthalmopathy. Sequenced input: blood. The CDR3 DNA reads TGTGCCAGCAGTAAACCGGACAGGGGGAATCAGCCCCAGCATTTT. It codes for CASSKPDRGNQPQHF.